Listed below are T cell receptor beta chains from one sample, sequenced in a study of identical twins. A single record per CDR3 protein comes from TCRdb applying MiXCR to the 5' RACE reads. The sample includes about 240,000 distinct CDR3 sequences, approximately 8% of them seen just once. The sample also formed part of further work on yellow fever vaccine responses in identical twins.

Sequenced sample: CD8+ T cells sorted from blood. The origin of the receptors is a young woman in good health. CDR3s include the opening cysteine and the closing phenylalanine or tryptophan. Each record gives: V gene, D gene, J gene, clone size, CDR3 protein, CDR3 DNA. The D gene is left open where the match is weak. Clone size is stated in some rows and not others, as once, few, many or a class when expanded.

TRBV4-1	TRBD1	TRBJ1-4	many	CASSQGAGQGSEKLFF	TGCGCCAGCAGCCAAGGGGCGGGACAGGGAAGTGAAAAACTGTTTTTT
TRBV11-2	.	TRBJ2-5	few	CASTDLGGNQETQYF	TGTGCCAGCACCGACTTGGGGGGTAACCAAGAGACCCAGTACTTC
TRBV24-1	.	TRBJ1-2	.	CATSDGGMGRSYTF	TGTGCCACCAGCGATGGGGGGATGGGAAGGAGCTACACCTTC
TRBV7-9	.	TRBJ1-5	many	CASSIGGLGSNQPQHF	TGTGCCAGTTCTATTGGGGGGCTTGGGAGCAATCAGCCCCAGCATTTT
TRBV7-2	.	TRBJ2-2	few	CASSLSSGGTGELFF	TGTGCCAGCAGCCTCAGTAGCGGTGGCACCGGGGAGCTGTTTTTT
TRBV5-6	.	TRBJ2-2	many	CASSQDGWTNTGELFF	TGTGCCAGCAGCCAGGACGGATGGACGAACACCGGGGAGCTGTTTTTT
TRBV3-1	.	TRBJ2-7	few	CASSQELVREDEQYF	TGTGCCAGCAGCCAAGAGTTGGTCAGGGAAGACGAGCAGTACTTC
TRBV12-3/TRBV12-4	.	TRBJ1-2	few	CASDPIGGVGGYTF	TGTGCCAGCGATCCGATAGGGGGGGTTGGGGGCTACACCTTC
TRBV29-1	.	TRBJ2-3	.	CSVFGSPVTSDTQYF	TGCAGCGTTTTCGGGTCCCCCGTAACCTCAGATACGCAGTATTTT
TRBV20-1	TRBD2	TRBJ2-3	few	CSAIRGAGGYLTDTQYF	TGCAGTGCTATTAGGGGAGCGGGGGGGTATCTGACAGATACGCAGTATTTT
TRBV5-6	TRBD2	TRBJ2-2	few	CASSQGLAEPTGELFF	TGTGCCAGCAGCCAGGGACTAGCGGAACCCACCGGGGAGCTGTTTTTT
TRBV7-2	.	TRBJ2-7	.	CASSSQAAPRPYEQYF	TGTGCCAGCAGCTCCCAGGCTGCCCCGAGGCCCTACGAGCAGTACTTC
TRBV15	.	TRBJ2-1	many	CATSRLGPEDNEQFF	TGTGCCACCAGCAGACTAGGCCCCGAGGACAATGAGCAGTTCTTC
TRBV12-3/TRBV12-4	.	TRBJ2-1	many	CASSNRQKNNEQFF	TGTGCCAGCAGTAACCGGCAAAAAAACAATGAGCAGTTCTTC
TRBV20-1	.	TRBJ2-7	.	CSASGGGQGRSYEQYF	TGCAGTGCAAGTGGAGGGGGGCAGGGGCGATCCTACGAGCAGTACTTC
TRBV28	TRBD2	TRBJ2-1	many	CASVAVYAGGRYDEQFF	TGTGCCAGCGTTGCTGTCTATGCGGGAGGCCGATACGATGAGCAGTTCTTC
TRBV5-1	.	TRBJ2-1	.	CASSPGTGEFF	TGCGCCAGCAGCCCAGGGACCGGGGAGTTCTTC
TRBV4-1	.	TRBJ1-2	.	CASSQAEQGLDLNYGYTF	TGCGCCAGCAGCCAAGCTGAGCAGGGCCTGGACTTGAACTATGGCTACACCTTC
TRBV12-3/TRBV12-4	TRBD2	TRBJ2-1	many	CASSSRLAVNEQFF	TGTGCCAGCAGTTCACGACTAGCGGTCAATGAGCAGTTCTTC
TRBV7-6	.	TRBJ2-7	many	CASSLAGKGEQYF	TGTGCCAGCAGCTTAGCGGGGAAGGGCGAGCAGTACTTC
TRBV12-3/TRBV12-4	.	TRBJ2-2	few	CASRPGIGELFF	TGTGCCAGCAGACCAGGTATCGGGGAGCTGTTTTTT
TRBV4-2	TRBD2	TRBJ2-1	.	CASSTGLAGSQVSSYNEQFF	TGTGCCAGCAGCACGGGACTAGCGGGTAGTCAGGTCTCCTCCTACAATGAGCAGTTCTTC
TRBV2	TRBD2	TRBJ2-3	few	CASTGTSGRTDTQYF	TGTGCCAGCACCGGGACTAGCGGGAGGACAGATACGCAGTATTTT
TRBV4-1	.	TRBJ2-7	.	CASSPEGPGKGVYEQYF	TGCGCCAGCAGCCCAGAAGGTCCAGGCAAAGGCGTCTACGAGCAGTACTTC
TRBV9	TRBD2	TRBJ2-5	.	CASSLSGMDQETQYF	TGTGCCAGCAGCCTTAGCGGGATGGACCAAGAGACCCAGTACTTC
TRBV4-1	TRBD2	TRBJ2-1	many	CASSPGLAGDGEQFF	TGCGCCAGCAGCCCGGGCCTAGCGGGAGACGGGGAGCAGTTCTTC
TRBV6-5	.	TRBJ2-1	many	CASSWDQTERNEQFF	TGTGCCAGCAGTTGGGATCAGACGGAAAGGAATGAGCAGTTCTTC
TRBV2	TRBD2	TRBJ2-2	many	CASSQPGTSGSAGELFF	TGTGCCAGCAGTCAACCCGGGACTAGCGGTTCCGCCGGGGAGCTGTTTTTT
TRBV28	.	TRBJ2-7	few	CASTSQDPYEQYF	TGTGCCAGCACATCGCAGGACCCCTACGAGCAGTACTTC
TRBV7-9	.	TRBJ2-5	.	CASSLVQSQETQYF	TGTGCCAGCAGCTTAGTCCAGAGCCAAGAGACCCAGTACTTC
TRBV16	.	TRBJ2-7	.	CASSHLAFYEQYF	TGTGCCAGCAGCCACCTCGCCTTTTACGAGCAGTACTTC
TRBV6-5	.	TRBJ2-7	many	CASSYSTSPEGVYF	TGTGCCAGCAGTTACTCTACCAGCCCAGAGGGGGTGTACTTC
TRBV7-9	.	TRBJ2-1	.	CASSADSHEQFF	TGTGCCAGCAGCGCTGACTCCCATGAGCAGTTCTTC
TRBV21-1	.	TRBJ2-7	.	CASSNKEGPYEQYF	TGTGCCAGCAGCAATAAAGAGGGCCCCTACGAGCAGTACTTC
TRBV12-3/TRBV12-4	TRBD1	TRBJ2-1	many	CASSPGQGRYNEQFF	TGTGCCAGCAGCCCTGGACAGGGGCGCTACAATGAGCAGTTCTTC